Following are 4 T cell receptor beta chains from one sample sequenced in a study of T cells expressing NK-cell markers. TCRdb reprocessed the 5' RACE reads, keeping one entry per CDR3 protein, no DNA. This sample's table has roughly 170,000 distinct CDR3 sequences. Sequenced input: blood T cells: a sorted CD56 or NKG2C T cell subset, CD4+ or CD8+ T cells, or bulk PBMC T cells (not recorded which). These receptors all come from a woman between 18 and 75 years old in good health.

V is TRBV10-3 and J is TRBJ2-4. CDR1 and CDR2 (germline): ENHRY, SYGVKD. CDR3 length equals 14 residues. The CDR3 loop is CAISEDLAKNIQYF.

The gene calls are TRBV7-9 and TRBJ2-7. The CDR3 covers 15 residues. Germline CDR1 reads SEHNR; CDR2 reads FQNEAQ (reference sequence). CDR3 loop: CASSLFGIPTGEQYF.

This chain links TRBV20-1 with TRBJ2-3; TCRdb designates TRBD2, a call that cannot be tested without DNA. The CDR3 is made up of 16 amino acids. Germline-derived CDR1 and CDR2 are DFQATT and SNEGSKA (reference sequence). CDR3 amino acids: CSARDPSSGFTDTQYF.

CDR3 protein: CAWSPTPTGTTRNQPQHF. The chain recombines TRBV30 with TRBJ1-5; TCRdb's D call of TRBD1 is untestable without DNA. CDR1 is GTSNPN, CDR2 SVGIG, per germline (reference sequence). The CDR3 runs to 18 residues.